Below are 30 T cell receptor beta chains sequenced from a single sample in a study of blood T cell repertoires in COVID-19. This table comes from immunoSEQ multiplex PCR, and its TCRdb copy is limited to in-frame clones, with some not included. The sample has 60,000 to 70,000 clones, around 89% seen once; the top ten hold about 9.5%. Sequenced material: PBMCs or T cells enriched from blood (not recorded which). The receptors here all came from a woman between 40 and 55 years old who had recovered from COVID-19.

This chain joins TRBV5-1 and TRBJ2-7, with TRBD2 as a possible D gene (6 bases). Trimming left V 5 bases short and J 4 bases short, with 13 bases between. CDR1 and CDR2 from the germline V gene are SGHRS and YFSETQ. The CDR3 spans 13 residues. CDR3 sequence reads: CASSRDSVYEQYF. The CDR3 coding sequence is TGCGCCAGCAGTCGGGACTCCGTATACGAGCAGTACTTC. The full variable domain, in which reference TRBV5-1 and TRBJ2-7 provide the parts outside the CDR3, is KAGVTQTPRYLIKTRGQQVTLSCSPISGHRSVSWYQQTPGQGLQFLFEYFSETQRNKGNFPGRFSGRQFSNSRSEMNVSTLELGDSALYLCASSRDSVYEQYFGPGTRLTVT.

The chain employs TRBV5-1 and TRBJ1-3; no reliable D call. Germline CDR1 and CDR2: SGHRS and YFSETQ. This CDR3 has 15 amino acids. Trimming cost V 0 bases and J 0 bases, with 7 bases left between them. CDR3 sequence reads: CASSLDQASGNTIYF. DNA of the CDR3: TGCGCCAGCAGCTTGGATCAGGCCTCTGGAAACACCATATATTTT.

The chain joins TRBV11-2 to TRBJ2-3; TRBD2 is a possible D gene (6 bases). The germline gives CDR1 SGHAT, CDR2 FQNNGV. Between the trimmed V and J ends, which lost 4 bases and 3 bases, there was a span of 20 bases. The CDR3 sequence is 17 residues long. CDR3 residues: CASSYRRGGSATDTQYF. Here the CDR3 DNA reads TGTGCCAGCAGCTACCGGCGGGGCGGATCAGCGACAGATACGCAGTATTTT.

The chain carries TRBV4-1 and TRBJ2-7; 7 positions agree with TRBD2. V lost 5 bases, J lost 4 bases, and 11 bases stayed unmatched. The CDR3 is 15 residues long. Germline assignment: CDR1 MGHRA and CDR2 YSYEKL. CDR3 DNA: TGCGCCAGCAGCGAGAACCAGGGAGGGAGGTACGAGCAGTACTTC. Translation gives CASSENQGGRYEQYF.

This clone occurred once. The V gene is TRBV5-4, the J gene TRBJ1-2, with 12 bases identical to TRBD1. The junction had 4 bases not matched to a gene; V was cut back by 3 bases and J by 4 bases. The CDR3 runs to 15 residues. CDR1 SGHNT and CDR2 YYREEE come from the germline V gene (reference sequence). CDR3 sequence reads: CASSSGTGGGYGYTF. The CDR3 DNA follows: TGTGCCAGCAGCTCCGGGACAGGGGGCGGCTATGGCTACACCTTC.

The rearrangement links TRBV7-9 to TRBJ2-1; 10 bases agree with TRBD1. The CDR3 consists of 18 residues. CDR1 and CDR2 from the germline V gene are SEHNR and FQNEAQ (reference sequence). The V and J ends lost 3 bases and 1 base, in that order; junction bases with no gene match: 9. The CDR3: CASSLGDRGLRSYNEQFF. The CDR3 DNA follows: TGTGCCAGCAGCTTGGGGGACAGGGGTCTACGTTCCTACAATGAGCAGTTCTTC.

V gene TRBV12-3 or TRBV12-4 combines with J gene TRBJ1-5; a possible D gene is TRBD1 (6 bases). V was clipped by 8 bases and J by 0 bases, with 8 bases between them. This CDR3 has 13 residues. The DNA for the CDR3 is TGTGCCAGCGGGACAACTAGCAATCAGCCCCAGCATTTT. Translating it yields CASGTTSNQPQHF.

This clone was detected only once. The rearrangement joins TRBV24-1 to TRBJ2-1; D is perhaps TRBD1 (5 bases). Germline V lookup: CDR1 KGHDR, CDR2 SFDVKD. The CDR3 has 18 residues. V was shortened by 3 bases and J by 0 bases, with 17 bases between the two germline ends. This chain's CDR3 is CATSDPYTDISSYNEQFF. The DNA of the CDR3 is TGTGCCACCAGTGATCCCTACACGGACATTAGCTCCTACAATGAGCAGTTCTTC.

The rearrangement uses TRBV11-2 and TRBJ1-2, with 8 bases identical to TRBD1. Germline V gives CDR1 SGHAT, CDR2 FQNNGV. The ends lost 6 bases at V and 6 bases at J; junction bases unmatched: 9. The CDR3 sequence is 14 residues long. CDR3 nucleotides: TGTGCCAGCAGTCCTCCAGGGGGCTGGGATGGCTACACCTTC. This codes for CASSPPGGWDGYTF.

The J gene is TRBJ2-5, the V gene TRBV27; D might be TRBD2 (6 bases). The CDR3 runs 14 residues. V was clipped by 5 bases and J by 4 bases, with 14 bases between them. The germline gives CDR1 MNHEY, CDR2 SMNVEV (reference sequence). CDR3 sequence reads: CASSHQSGRETQYF. CDR3 nucleotide sequence: TGTGCCAGCAGTCATCAATCCGGGAGAGAGACCCAGTACTTC.

This clone was counted a few times. The chain joins TRBV10-1 to TRBJ2-3; 8 bases line up with TRBD2. Germline CDR1 reads WNHNN; CDR2 reads SYGVQD (reference sequence). CDR3 length: 15 amino acids. Trimming removed 0 bases from V and 1 base from J; junction bases left unmatched: 0. CDR3 residues: CASSESRGGTDTQYF. Here the CDR3 DNA reads TGCGCCAGCAGTGAGTCGCGGGGGGGCACAGATACGCAGTATTTT.

The chain has TRBV19 and TRBJ2-2; TRBD1 agrees at 11 bases. Germline CDR1 reads LNHDA; CDR2 reads SQIVND (reference sequence). The J segment lost 6 bases and the V segment lost 6 bases, leaving 6 bases of the junction unmatched. CDR3 size: 15 residues. CDR3 DNA: TGTGCCAGTAGGGGGACAGGGGGAGGCGCCGGGGAGCTGTTTTTT. Translation: CASRGTGGGAGELFF.

The rearrangement uses TRBV5-8 and TRBJ1-4; weak D call: TRBD1 (5 bases). Germline V gene sequence: CDR1 SGHTS, CDR2 YDEGEE. V was pared by 1 base and J by 8 bases, with 12 bases between. This CDR3 comprises 14 residues. CDR3 DNA: TGTGCCAGCAGCTTGCGCGGGGCAGGCGAAAAACTGTTTTTT. This gives the protein CASSLRGAGEKLFF.

This clone occurred once. This rearrangement joins TRBV5-1 to TRBJ1-2, with a tentative D call TRBD1 (5 bases). The ends were cut back, 3 bases at V and 4 bases at J, with 13 bases in the middle. The CDR3 covers 14 residues. Germline V gives CDR1 SGHRS, CDR2 YFSETQ. CDR3 in amino acids: CASSSESGGYGYTF. The CDR3 nucleotides are TGCGCCAGCAGCTCCGAATCGGGGGGCTATGGCTACACCTTC. The whole variable domain, filled in from reference TRBV5-1 and TRBJ1-2, reads KAGVTQTPRYLIKTRGQQVTLSCSPISGHRSVSWYQQTPGQGLQFLFEYFSETQRNKGNFPGRFSGRQFSNSRSEMNVSTLELGDSALYLCASSSESGGYGYTFGSGTRLTVV.

Only one count was recorded for this clone. The V gene is TRBV20-1, the J gene TRBJ1-2; D unresolved. Trimming left V 3 bases short and J 5 bases short, with 13 bases between. Germline CDR1 reads DFQATT; CDR2 reads SNEGSKA (reference sequence). The CDR3 has 13 residues. CDR3 sequence (DNA): TGCAGTGCTAGTATTGAGACATCTTATGGCTACACCTTC. Translation: CSASIETSYGYTF.

The chain has TRBV19 and TRBJ2-3; TRBD2 might be the D (5 bases). Germline CDR1 is LNHDA and CDR2 is SQIVND (reference sequence). Trimming pared 6 bases from V and 5 bases from J, leaving 18 bases between. The CDR3 extends over 15 amino acids. The CDR3 nucleotides read TGTGCCAGTAGGGTCTTGGGCCTTGAGGGAGATACGCAGTATTTT. Translation: CASRVLGLEGDTQYF.

This chain uses TRBV11-2 with TRBJ1-6, with TRBD1 as a possible D gene (5 bases). Germline CDR1 is SGHAT and CDR2 is FQNNGV. Trimming took off 5 bases at V and 9 bases at J, with 17 bases between the two ends. The CDR3 runs to 15 residues. CDR3 residues: CASSPGRGRGSPLHF. In DNA, the CDR3 is TGTGCCAGCAGCCCAGGACGGGGGAGGGGTTCACCCCTCCACTTT.

V and J are TRBV19 and TRBJ1-2; TRBD1 matches 7 bases. Germline V gives CDR1 LNHDA, CDR2 SQIVND (reference sequence). CDR3 length equals 14 residues. The V segment lost 5 bases and the J segment 6 bases; nucleotides outside the gene matches: 9. The CDR3 protein is CASSPGTVSDGYTF. Written as DNA, the CDR3 is TGTGCCAGTAGTCCCGGGACAGTCTCGGATGGCTACACCTTC.

The rearrangement uses TRBV19 and TRBJ1-2; 7 nucleotides line up with TRBD1. J gave up 4 bases and V 3 bases, and 5 bases lay outside the gene matches. Germline V CDR1 and CDR2: LNHDA, SQIVND (reference sequence). This CDR3 is built from 14 residues. CDR3 nucleotide sequence: TGTGCCAGTAGTATCCGGGACAGTCCCTATGGCTACACCTTC. Its protein product is CASSIRDSPYGYTF.

The chain links TRBV19 to TRBJ2-7, with 9 positions matching TRBD1. The CDR3 covers 15 residues. V gave up 3 bases and J gave up 4 bases; unmatched junction bases: 7. From germline, CDR1 is LNHDA and CDR2 SQIVND (reference sequence). CDR3 sequence reads: CASSMGGTGPYEQYF. The CDR3 nucleotides are TGTGCCAGTAGTATGGGGGGGACAGGGCCTTACGAGCAGTACTTC.

The CDR3 reads CASSSGNYGYTF. CDR3 DNA sequence: TGTGCCAGCAGCTCAGGGAACTATGGCTACACCTTC. V usage is TRBV5-6 and J usage is TRBJ1-2; a possible D gene is TRBD1 (5 bases). V was clipped by 3 bases and J by 2 bases, with 5 bases between them. The CDR3 consists of 12 residues. Germline V lookup: CDR1 SGHDT, CDR2 YYEEEE.

The chain carries TRBV12-5 and TRBJ1-5; 7 positions agree with TRBD1. Trimming at V came to 6 bases and at J to 0 bases, leaving 23 bases not matched to a gene. Looked up from germline, CDR1 is LGHNT and CDR2 is FRNRAP. The CDR3 is 21 residues long. In DNA form, the CDR3 reads TGTGCTAGTGGGGGAAGAAACACCGGGACAGCTAATTCCGCTAGCAATCAGCCCCAGCATTTT. It codes for CASGGRNTGTANSASNQPQHF.

The rearrangement links TRBV13 to TRBJ1-1; 10 nucleotides agree with TRBD1. Germline V gives CDR1 PRHDT, CDR2 FYEKMQ (reference sequence). This CDR3 spans 16 amino acids. V gave up 0 bases and J gave up 5 bases; unmatched junction bases: 6. Written as DNA, the CDR3 is TGTGCCAGCAGCTTAGGGACAGGGGGCGCCAGGACTGAAGCTTTCTTT. Residues: CASSLGTGGARTEAFF.

J is TRBJ2-1 and V is TRBV14; 9 bases agree with TRBD2. This CDR3 has 17 residues. Trimming cost V 0 bases and J 3 bases; bases outside gene matches: 6. The germline V gene encodes CDR1 SGHDN and CDR2 FVKESK. The CDR3 bases are TGTGCCAGCAGCCAAGAGAAAAGCGGGGGGCTCTACAATGAGCAGTTCTTC. This translates into CASSQEKSGGLYNEQFF.

This sequence joins TRBV7-3 and TRBJ2-3, with D perhaps TRBD2 (6 bases). This CDR3 region has 17 residues. Germline loops: CDR1 SGHTA, CDR2 FQGTGA. V was shortened by 3 bases and J by 2 bases, with 18 bases between the two germline ends. The CDR3 DNA reads TGTGCCAGCAGCTTGGGGGAGAGGGGACTGAACACAGATACGCAGTATTTT. Its protein is CASSLGERGLNTDTQYF.

In this sample, this clone turned up a few times. The rearrangement links TRBV27 to TRBJ2-2; 8 bases are shared with TRBD1. Germline V CDR1 and CDR2: MNHEY, SMNVEV (reference sequence). After removal of 3 bases from V and 2 bases from J, the junction contained 2 bases not matched to a gene. This CDR3 is built from 15 residues. The CDR3 region is CASSLSGGNTGELFF. CDR3 in DNA: TGTGCCAGCAGTTTGTCAGGGGGCAACACCGGGGAGCTGTTTTTT.

V usage is TRBV5-1 and J usage is TRBJ2-7; 7 bases fit TRBD2. Per the germline V gene, CDR1 is SGHRS and CDR2 is YFSETQ. J lost 5 bases, V lost 4 bases, and 9 bases had no gene match. This CDR3 is 14 amino acids long. CDR3 DNA sequence: TGCGCCAGCAGCCCCATCGGGGGGAGCCACGAGCAGTACTTC. Translating gives CASSPIGGSHEQYF.

The V and J genes are TRBV6-5 and TRBJ2-7, with 14 bases aligning to TRBD2. Germline V CDR1 and CDR2: MNHEY, SVGAGI. The CDR3 contains 16 residues. After removal of 0 bases from V and 3 bases from J, the junction contained 1 base not matched to a gene. The CDR3 DNA is TGTGCCAGCAGTTACTCTGGGACTAGCGGGGGCTACGAGCAGTACTTC. Protein sequence: CASSYSGTSGGYEQYF.

This clone was recorded a few times. The chain combines TRBV7-3 with TRBJ2-3, with TRBD2 matching 7 bases. V shed 1 base and J 0 bases; nucleotides not matched to a gene: 1. The CDR3 consists of 15 residues. Per germline, CDR1 SGHTA and CDR2 FQGTGA. The CDR3 DNA reads TGTGCCAGCAGCTTAATCGGGGGGAGCACAGATACGCAGTATTTT. This sequence encodes CASSLIGGSTDTQYF.

The rearrangement uses TRBV14 and TRBJ2-7; D is uncertain. Germline V CDR1 and CDR2: SGHDN, FVKESK. CDR3 length: 12 residues. V lost 5 bases, J lost 3 bases, and 8 bases lay in between. The DNA of the CDR3 is TGTGCCAGCAGCGCTCAGGTCTACGAGCAGTACTTC. Its protein product is CASSAQVYEQYF.